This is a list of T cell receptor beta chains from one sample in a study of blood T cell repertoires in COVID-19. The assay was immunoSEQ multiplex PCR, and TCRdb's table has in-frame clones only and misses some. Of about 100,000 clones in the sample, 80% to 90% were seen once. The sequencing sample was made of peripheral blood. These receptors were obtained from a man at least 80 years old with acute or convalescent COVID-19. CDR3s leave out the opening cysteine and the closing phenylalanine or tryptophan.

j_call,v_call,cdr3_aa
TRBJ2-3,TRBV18,ASSTSTDTQY
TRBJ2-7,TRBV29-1,SVLSSSYEQY
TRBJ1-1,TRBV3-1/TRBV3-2,ASSFRGNTEAF
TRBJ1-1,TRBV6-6,ASSPKTQNTEAF
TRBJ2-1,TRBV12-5,ASGSGSGAGYNEQF
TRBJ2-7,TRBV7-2,ASSLGPGLAHEQY
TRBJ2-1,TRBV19,ASSMAGGYNEQF
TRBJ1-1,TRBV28,ASRQGYTEAF
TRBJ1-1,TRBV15,ATSRWTGNTEAF
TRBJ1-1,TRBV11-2,ASSLRGQVNTEAF
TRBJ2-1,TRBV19,ASSSQPGQYNEQF
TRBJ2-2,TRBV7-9,ASTNPGTSANTGELF
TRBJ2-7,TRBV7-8,ASSQVALGYEQY
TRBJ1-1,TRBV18,ASSLAGQGATEAF
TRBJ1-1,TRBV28,ASKRDRGPTEAF
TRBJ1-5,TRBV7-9,ASSQGSQPQH
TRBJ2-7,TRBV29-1,SVRMGSYEQY
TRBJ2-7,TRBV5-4,ASSPGTSRDEQY
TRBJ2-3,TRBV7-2,ASSPRRSGTSDTQY
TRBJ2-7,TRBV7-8,ASSLALQSTYEQY
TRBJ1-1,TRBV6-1,ASSEIDTGAF
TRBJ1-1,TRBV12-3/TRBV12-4,ASSLEGGGEAF
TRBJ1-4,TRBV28,ASRGQGAKANEKLF
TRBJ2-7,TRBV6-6,ASSRRGAGQGLEQY
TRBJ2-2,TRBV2,ASTGTGGVAELF
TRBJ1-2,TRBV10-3,AIRDNKNLYGYT
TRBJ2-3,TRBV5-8,ASSLGGTSGSTQY
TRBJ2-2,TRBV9,ASSVGLEVAGELF
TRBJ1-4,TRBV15,ATSRDGEGGNEKLF
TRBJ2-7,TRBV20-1,SASGGGEQY
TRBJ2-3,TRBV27,ASSLRDRGNTQY
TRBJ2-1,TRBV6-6,ASGQDRGAYNEQF
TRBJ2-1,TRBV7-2,ASSLEELRGSEQF
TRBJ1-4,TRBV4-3,ASSQDATGEKLF
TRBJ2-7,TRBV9,ASSVAGSQDYEQY
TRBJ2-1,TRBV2,ASRGGLAGGPSSYNEQF
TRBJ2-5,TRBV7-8,ASSPGGGGSQETQY
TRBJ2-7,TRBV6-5,ASRTSSGYEQY
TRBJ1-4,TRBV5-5,ASSFSGRDEKLF
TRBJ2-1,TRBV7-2,ASSPLAGMYNEQF
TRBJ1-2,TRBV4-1,ASSQPDREAYGYT
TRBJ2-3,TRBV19,ASSISRGTDTQY
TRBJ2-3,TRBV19,ASSTSGGPTDTQY
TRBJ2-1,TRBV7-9,ASTPSDNEQF
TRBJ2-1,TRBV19,ASSSGGVVNEQF
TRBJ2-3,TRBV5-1,ASSQTGGNTDTQY
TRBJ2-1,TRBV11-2,ASSLGGVVNEQF